This T cell receptor (beta chain) was identified in a study of shared clonotypes between healthy human individuals. Study details: The people who gave samples were a couple of women and a few men aged 18 to 49.

This CDR3 is 14 amino acids long. Looked up from germline, CDR1 is MNHEY and CDR2 is SMNVEV (reference sequence). Trimming took off 5 bases at V and 3 bases at J, with 11 bases between the two ends. Only in-frame clones appear in the TCRdb table, and some are missing; sequencing was by immunoSEQ multiplex PCR. The table includes approximately 620,000 clones, more than 95% detected once. Study outcomes and limitations: The researchers took only blood, and tissue repertoires probably look different. Roughly 5% of naive CD4 clonotypes were shared across a handful of donors. Memory subsets had estimated richness that was generally smaller than that of naive subsets.

About this clone itself: Its antigen remains unknown. At the DNA level, this CDR3 is encoded by other sequences in the same sample as well.

V gene TRBV27 combines with J gene TRBJ1-5; D is possibly TRBD1 (6 bases). Specimen: naive CD4+ T cells sorted from blood. Subset here: CD45RA+ positively selected. The source is a woman aged 25 to 39 in good health. CDR3 nucleotides: TGTGCCAGCAGTCTCAGGGGAAACAATCAGCCCCAGCATTTT. Its translation: CASSLRGNNQPQHF.